The 17 T cell receptor beta chains listed next were all sequenced from one sample in a study of cytomegalovirus exposure and HLA in healthy donors. Primers included in the PCR were 60 Vbeta and 13 Jbeta primers. The data were produced by immunoSEQ multiplex PCR, yet TCRdb's version contains in-frame clones alone and is incomplete. The sample consists of over 120,000 clones, about 75% of them appearing once. Source material: PBMCs. These receptors all come from a man under 40 in good health and CMV-seronegative.

V gene TRBV6-5 combines with J gene TRBJ1-6; D is possibly TRBD1 (6 bases). The V end was cut by 5 bases, the J end by 9 bases, with 17 bases between. This CDR3 is 15 amino acids long. The germline V gene encodes CDR1 MNHEY and CDR2 SVGAGI. This chain's CDR3 is CASSPGGAPSSPLHF. DNA of the CDR3: TGTGCCAGCAGTCCCGGGGGGGCGCCTTCTTCACCCCTCCACTTT.

The chain joins TRBV6-5 to TRBJ2-3; D not resolved. The V and J ends lost 5 bases and 0 bases respectively, with 12 bases between them. Germline CDR1 is MNHEY and CDR2 is SVGAGI. This CDR3 region has 15 residues. CDR3 coding DNA: TGTGCCAGCAGTCGGGTTGTAGCAAGCACAGATACGCAGTATTTT. It specifies CASSRVVASTDTQYF.

This clone was picked up a small number of times. The rearrangement links TRBV27 to TRBJ2-1, with TRBD2 matching 11 bases. The J segment lost 4 bases and the V segment lost 6 bases, leaving 11 bases of the junction unmatched. The CDR3 length is 17 residues. The germline gives CDR1 MNHEY, CDR2 SMNVEV (reference sequence). The CDR3 nucleotides are TGTGCCAGCAGATTTAAATCAGGGACTAGCGGTTACAATGAGCAGTTCTTC. Amino acids: CASRFKSGTSGYNEQFF.

The table lists this clone with a count of one. The V and J genes are TRBV6-5 and TRBJ1-4; a possible D gene is TRBD1 (6 bases). Per the germline V gene, CDR1 is MNHEY and CDR2 is SVGAGI. The ends were cut back, 5 bases at V and 8 bases at J, with 15 bases in the middle. This CDR3 has 14 amino acids. CDR3 protein: CASSVRTVSEKLFF. The CDR3 DNA reads as TGTGCCAGCAGTGTAAGGACAGTATCGGAAAAACTGTTTTTT.

The genes are TRBV6-5 and TRBJ2-3; 12 bases map to TRBD2. This CDR3 contains 15 residues. The J segment lost 7 bases and the V segment lost 6 bases, leaving 8 bases of the junction unmatched. CDR1 is MNHEY, CDR2 SVGAGI, per germline. CDR3 sequence reads: CASSPLAGGWNTQYF. In DNA form, the CDR3 reads TGTGCCAGCAGCCCTCTAGCGGGAGGGTGGAATACGCAGTATTTT.

This chain uses TRBV5-1 with TRBJ1-5; D uncertain. V gave up 5 bases and J gave up 5 bases, with 17 bases separating them. This CDR3 contains 15 residues. Per germline, CDR1 SGHRS and CDR2 YFSETQ. CDR3 residues: CASRFKGVRDQPQHF. The CDR3 DNA reads TGCGCCAGCAGGTTCAAGGGTGTGAGGGATCAGCCCCAGCATTTT.

This clone occurred once. In nucleotides, the CDR3 is TGTGCCAGCAGCCAAGAGGACAAGGGAGGAAATTCACCCCTCCACTTT. Its protein is CASSQEDKGGNSPLHF. J is TRBJ1-6 and V is TRBV4-2; a weak D match, TRBD1 (5 bases). This CDR3 comprises 16 residues. Germline lookup yields CDR1 LGHNA and CDR2 YNFKEQ. V shed 0 bases and J shed 7 bases, with 13 bases lying between them.

The chain recombines TRBV19 with TRBJ1-1; D uncertain. V lost 0 bases, J lost 3 bases, and 8 bases lay in between. Germline CDR1 LNHDA, CDR2 SQIVND (reference sequence). CDR3 length equals 14 residues. This CDR3 reads CASSIERSYTEAFF. In nucleotides, the CDR3 is TGTGCCAGTAGTATAGAAAGGAGCTACACTGAAGCTTTCTTT.

The chain recombines TRBV14 with TRBJ2-5, with a possible D match to TRBD1 (6 bases). The V end lost 1 base, the J end lost 8 bases, and 11 bases lay between the germline ends. CDR3 length: 13 residues. Germline lookup yields CDR1 SGHDN and CDR2 FVKESK. CDR3 bases: TGTGCCAGCAGCCAAGTTGGCAGGGGAACCCAGTACTTC. Translated, it gives CASSQVGRGTQYF.

V gene TRBV29-1 combines with J gene TRBJ2-1; 11 positions match TRBD2. This CDR3 region has 16 residues. V trimming: 3 bases; J trimming: 4 bases; junction bases outside the gene matches: 8. In germline, CDR1 is SQVTM, CDR2 ANQGSEA. Here the CDR3 reads CSVDSLAGGLYNEQFF. The CDR3 nucleotides are TGCAGCGTTGACTCTCTAGCGGGAGGACTTTACAATGAGCAGTTCTTC.

The chain recombines TRBV20-1 with TRBJ1-2; D call uncertain. The CDR3 runs to 11 residues. Germline V gene sequence: CDR1 DFQATT, CDR2 SNEGSKA (reference sequence). Trimming cost V 1 base and J 5 bases, with 5 bases left between them. The CDR3 sequence is CSARVGYGYTF. The CDR3 DNA sequence: TGCAGTGCTAGAGTCGGTTATGGCTACACCTTC.

In this sample, this clone turned up once. The chain couples TRBV19 to TRBJ2-7; possibly TRBD1 for D (5 bases). CDR1 and CDR2 (germline): LNHDA, SQIVND (reference sequence). The length of the CDR3 is 13 residues. Trimming removed 6 bases from V and 3 bases from J, with 12 bases in between. In DNA, the CDR3 is TGTGCCAGTAGGCAGGGTAGGAACTACGAGCAGTACTTC. Encoded protein: CASRQGRNYEQYF.

This clone turned up a few times. The rearrangement uses TRBV6-5 and TRBJ1-2; the D is unclear. Looked up from germline, CDR1 is MNHEY and CDR2 is SVGAGI. V was trimmed by 7 bases and J by 8 bases, leaving 17 bases between them. This CDR3 spans 13 amino acids. The CDR3 DNA reads TGTGCCAGCAATAAAGCCCCAGGCTGGGGCTACACCTTC. The encoded protein is CASNKAPGWGYTF.

This chain links TRBV10-3 with TRBJ2-1, with TRBD1 identical over 8 bases. V shed 0 bases and J 2 bases; nucleotides not matched to a gene: 6. The CDR3 has 17 residues. From germline, CDR1 is ENHRY and CDR2 SYGVKD. CDR3 loop: CAISESIGQGAYNEQFF. CDR3 DNA sequence: TGTGCCATCAGTGAGTCAATCGGACAGGGAGCCTACAATGAGCAGTTCTTC.

This chain links TRBV27 with TRBJ2-3; D is unclear. The V and J ends lost 6 bases and 6 bases respectively, with 13 bases between them. The CDR3 covers 13 residues. Germline-derived CDR1 and CDR2 are MNHEY and SMNVEV (reference sequence). The CDR3 coding sequence is TGTGCCAGCAGCACCAGGTACGAGGATACGCAGTATTTT. As protein: CASSTRYEDTQYF.

This chain uses TRBV21-1 with TRBJ2-2; the DNA was not compared with TRBD1, the D call given in the table. TRBV21-1 is a documented pseudogene. The CDR3 extends over 14 amino acids. The DNA of the CDR3 is TGTGCCAGCACTTACCACAGGACGCCCGGGGAGCTGTTTTTT. Translation: CASTYHRTPGELFF.

The chain combines TRBV5-1 with TRBJ1-2; perhaps TRBD1 as D (6 bases). CDR3 length equals 16 residues. V was trimmed by 5 bases and J by 6 bases, leaving 23 bases between them. Germline V CDR1 and CDR2: SGHRS, YFSETQ. For the CDR3, the DNA is TGCGCCAGCAGACTTAGGGGGGGACCTTCGGGAGATGGCTACACCTTC. Amino acid sequence: CASRLRGGPSGDGYTF.